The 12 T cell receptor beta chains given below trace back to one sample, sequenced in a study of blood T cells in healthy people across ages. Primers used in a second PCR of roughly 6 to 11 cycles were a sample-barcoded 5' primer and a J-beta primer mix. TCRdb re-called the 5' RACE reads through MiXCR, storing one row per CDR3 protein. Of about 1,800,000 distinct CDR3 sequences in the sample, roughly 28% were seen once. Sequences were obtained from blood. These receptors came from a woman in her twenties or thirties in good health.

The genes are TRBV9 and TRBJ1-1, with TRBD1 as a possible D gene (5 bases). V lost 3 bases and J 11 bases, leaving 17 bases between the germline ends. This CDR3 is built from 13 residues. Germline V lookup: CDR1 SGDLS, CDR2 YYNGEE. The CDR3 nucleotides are TGTGCCAGCAGCGCAGCTACAGAGGGGATGGCTTTCTTT. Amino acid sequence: CASSAATEGMAFF. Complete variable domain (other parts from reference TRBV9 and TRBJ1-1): DSGVTQTPKHLITATGQRVTLRCSPRSGDLSVYWYQQSLDQGLQFLIQYYNGEERAKGNILERFSAQQFPDLHSELNLSSLELGDSALYFCASSAATEGMAFFGQGTRLTVV.

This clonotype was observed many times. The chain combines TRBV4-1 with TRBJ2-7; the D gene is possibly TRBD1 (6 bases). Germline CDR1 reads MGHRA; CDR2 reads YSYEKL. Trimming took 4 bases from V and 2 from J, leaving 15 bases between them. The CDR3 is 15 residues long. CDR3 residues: CASSPPRGLAYEQYF. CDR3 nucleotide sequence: TGCGCCAGCAGCCCCCCCAGGGGCCTCGCCTACGAGCAGTACTTC.

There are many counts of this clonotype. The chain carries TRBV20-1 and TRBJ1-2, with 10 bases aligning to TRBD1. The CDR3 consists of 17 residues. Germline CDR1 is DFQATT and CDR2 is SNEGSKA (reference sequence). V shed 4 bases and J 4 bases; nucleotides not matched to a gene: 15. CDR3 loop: CSAKRDRGPITTYGYTF. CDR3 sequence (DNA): TGCAGTGCTAAACGGGACAGGGGACCCATAACGACCTATGGCTACACCTTC.

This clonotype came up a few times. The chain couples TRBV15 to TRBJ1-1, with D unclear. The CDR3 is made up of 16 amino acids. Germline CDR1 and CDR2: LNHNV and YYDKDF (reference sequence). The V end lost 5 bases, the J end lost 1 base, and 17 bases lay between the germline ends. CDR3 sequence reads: CATSPAPSEGNTEAFF. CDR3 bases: TGTGCCACCAGCCCAGCGCCGAGCGAGGGGAACACTGAAGCTTTCTTT.

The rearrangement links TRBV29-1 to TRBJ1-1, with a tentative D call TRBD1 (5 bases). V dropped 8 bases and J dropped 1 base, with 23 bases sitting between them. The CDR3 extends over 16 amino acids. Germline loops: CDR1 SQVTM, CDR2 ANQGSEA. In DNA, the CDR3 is TGCAGCTACCGCGGACAAGGTCGGCCCCCGAACACTGAAGCTTTCTTT. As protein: CSYRGQGRPPNTEAFF.

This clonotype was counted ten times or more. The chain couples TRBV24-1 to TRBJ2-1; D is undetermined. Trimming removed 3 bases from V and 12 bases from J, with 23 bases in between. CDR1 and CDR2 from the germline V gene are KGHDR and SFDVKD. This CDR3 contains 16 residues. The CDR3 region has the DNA TGTGCCACCAGTGATGGAGCCCCTCTCCCCAATGAGGTGCAGTTCTTC. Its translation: CATSDGAPLPNEVQFF.

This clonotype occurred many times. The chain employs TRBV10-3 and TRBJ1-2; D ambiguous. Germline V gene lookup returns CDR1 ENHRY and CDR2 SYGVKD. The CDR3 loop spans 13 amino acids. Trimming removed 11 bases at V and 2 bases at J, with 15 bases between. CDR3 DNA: TGTGCCGCTCGAACCGGGGAAAACTATGGCTACACCTTC. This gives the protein CAARTGENYGYTF.

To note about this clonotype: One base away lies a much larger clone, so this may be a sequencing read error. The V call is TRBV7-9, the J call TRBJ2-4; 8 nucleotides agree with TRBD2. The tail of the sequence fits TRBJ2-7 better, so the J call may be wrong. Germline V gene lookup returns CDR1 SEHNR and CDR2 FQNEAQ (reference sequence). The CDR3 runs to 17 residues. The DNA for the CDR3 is TGTGCCAGCAGCTCAGCCTCCGGGGGGGCCTACCGCTACGAGCAGTACTTC. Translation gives CASSSASGGAYRYEQYF.

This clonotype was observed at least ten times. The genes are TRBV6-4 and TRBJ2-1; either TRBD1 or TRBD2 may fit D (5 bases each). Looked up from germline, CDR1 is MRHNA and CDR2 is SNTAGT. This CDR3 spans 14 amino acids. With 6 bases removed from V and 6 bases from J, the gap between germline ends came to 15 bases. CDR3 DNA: TGTGCCAGCAGCAGGGACCTTGCTACCAATGAGCAGTTCTTC. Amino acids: CASSRDLATNEQFF.

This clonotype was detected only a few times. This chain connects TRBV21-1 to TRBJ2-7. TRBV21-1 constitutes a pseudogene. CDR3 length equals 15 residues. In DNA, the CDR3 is TGTGCCAGCAGCAAAGTTGATGAAGACGATGACGAGCAGTACTTC. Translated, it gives CASSKVDEDDDEQYF.

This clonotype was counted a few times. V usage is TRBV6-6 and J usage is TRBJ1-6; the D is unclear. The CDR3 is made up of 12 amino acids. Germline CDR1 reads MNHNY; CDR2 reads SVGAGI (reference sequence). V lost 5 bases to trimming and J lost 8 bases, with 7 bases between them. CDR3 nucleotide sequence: TGTGCCAGCAGTGGTGGGTATTCACCCCTCCACTTT. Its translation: CASSGGYSPLHF.

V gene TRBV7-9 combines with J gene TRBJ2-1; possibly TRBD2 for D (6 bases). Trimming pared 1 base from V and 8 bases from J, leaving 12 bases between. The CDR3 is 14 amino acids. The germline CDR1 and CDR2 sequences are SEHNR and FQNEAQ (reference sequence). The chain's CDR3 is CASSLGGVGDEQFF. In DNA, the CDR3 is TGTGCCAGCAGCTTAGGGGGGGTGGGCGATGAGCAGTTCTTC.